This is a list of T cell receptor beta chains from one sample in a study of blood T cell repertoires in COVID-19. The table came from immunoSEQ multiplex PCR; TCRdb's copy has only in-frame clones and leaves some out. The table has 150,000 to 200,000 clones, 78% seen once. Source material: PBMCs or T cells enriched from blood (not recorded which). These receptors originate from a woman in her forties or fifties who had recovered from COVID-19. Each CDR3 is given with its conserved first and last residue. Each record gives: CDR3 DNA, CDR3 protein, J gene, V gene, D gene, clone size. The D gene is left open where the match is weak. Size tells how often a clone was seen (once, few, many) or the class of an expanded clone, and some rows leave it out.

TGTGCCAGCAGTTACAGAGGACAGAGCAATCAGCCCCAGCATTTT | CASSYRGQSNQPQHF | TRBJ1-5 | TRBV6-5 | . | .
TGTGCCAGCAGGTTGGCCCGGGGGGGAGAGCAGTTCTTC | CASRLARGGEQFF | TRBJ2-1 | TRBV2 | TRBD2 | .
TGTGCCAGTAGCCGCCGAGCGGGAGGGCCTTCAGATACGCAGTATTTT | CASSRRAGGPSDTQYF | TRBJ2-3 | TRBV19 | TRBD2 | .
TGTGCCAGCAGTTACGATGAGCGCTACACCTTC | CASSYDERYTF | TRBJ1-2 | TRBV28 | . | .
TGTGCCAGTACCGTGGGACAGGGACCTTACAATGAGCAGTTCTTC | CASTVGQGPYNEQFF | TRBJ2-1 | TRBV19 | TRBD1 | .
TGTGCCAGCAGTTTGCCGGAGGTGGCCACTGAAGCTTTCTTT | CASSLPEVATEAFF | TRBJ1-1 | TRBV28 | . | .
TGTGCCAGCAGCCAAGAGGGACTAGCGGAGAATACAAGGGATTCGAATGAGCAGTTCTTC | CASSQEGLAENTRDSNEQFF | TRBJ2-1 | TRBV3-1/TRBV3-2 | TRBD2 | .
TGTGCCAGCAGCTTAGATGGCAGGGTGGGTGCTGAAGCTTTCTTT | CASSLDGRVGAEAFF | TRBJ1-1 | TRBV7-8 | . | .
TGTGCCCCCCCGAACCAGCGGGAGGAAGAGACCCAGTACTTC | CAPPNQREEETQYF | TRBJ2-5 | TRBV2 | TRBD2 | .
TGCGCCAGCAGGTTTACGGACAGGGAACTCTATGGCTACACCTTC | CASRFTDRELYGYTF | TRBJ1-2 | TRBV5-1 | TRBD1 | .
TGTGCCAGCAGTTACAGAGCGGAAGAGACCCAGTACTTC | CASSYRAEETQYF | TRBJ2-5 | TRBV6-2/TRBV6-3 | . | .
TGTGCCAGCAGCTTAGACAGGGCTGGGGCCAACGTCCTGACTTTC | CASSLDRAGANVLTF | TRBJ2-6 | TRBV7-3 | TRBD1 | .
TGTGCCAGTAGTATCGGACTAGCGCTCGGAAATGAGCAGTTCTTC | CASSIGLALGNEQFF | TRBJ2-1 | TRBV19 | TRBD2 | .
TGTGCCAGCAGTCAACTATGGGGAGAAGATGAAAAACTGTTTTTT | CASSQLWGEDEKLFF | TRBJ1-4 | TRBV25-1 | . | .
TGCGCCAGCAGCCAAGGAAGAAGGGGGCTGGGAACTGAAGCTTTCTTT | CASSQGRRGLGTEAFF | TRBJ1-1 | TRBV4-1 | TRBD1 | .
TGTGCCAGCAGCCCAGGGGACAGGGAACGCAAAAACACCATATATTTT | CASSPGDRERKNTIYF | TRBJ1-3 | TRBV9 | TRBD1 | .
TGTGCCAGTGGAGGAGATACGCAGTATTTT | CASGGDTQYF | TRBJ2-3 | TRBV7-8 | . | .
TGTGCCACCCGTTCCCCCGGGACAGGGGGTCTCTACGAGCAGTACTTC | CATRSPGTGGLYEQYF | TRBJ2-7 | TRBV27 | TRBD1 | .
TGTGCCAGCAGCCAACCCGGACAGGGGCACACAGATACGCAGTATTTT | CASSQPGQGHTDTQYF | TRBJ2-3 | TRBV4-2 | TRBD1 | .
TGCGCCAGCAGCCTCGGACAGGGAGATGGCTACACCTTC | CASSLGQGDGYTF | TRBJ1-2 | TRBV5-1 | TRBD1 | .
TGTGCCAGCAGCTTAGGACTAGCGGCGTACAATGAGCAGTTCTTC | CASSLGLAAYNEQFF | TRBJ2-1 | TRBV7-9 | TRBD2 | .
TGTGCCCATTGTAGGGGGTACCAAGAGACCCAGTACTTC | CAHCRGYQETQYF | TRBJ2-5 | TRBV6-6 | . | .
TGTGCCAGTAGTATTGGCAGGGTCTACGAGCAGTACTTC | CASSIGRVYEQYF | TRBJ2-7 | TRBV19 | . | .
TGTGCCATCAGTGATACAGATCTATATGGCTACACCTTC | CAISDTDLYGYTF | TRBJ1-2 | TRBV10-3 | . | once
TGTGCCAGCAGTGAATCGACAGACGATCAGCCCCAGCATTTT | CASSESTDDQPQHF | TRBJ1-5 | TRBV25-1 | . | .
TGTGCCAGCAGCTTAGCTCCCGGGACAGACCCCGGCACTGAAGCTTTCTTT | CASSLAPGTDPGTEAFF | TRBJ1-1 | TRBV7-6 | TRBD1 | .
TGCGCCAGCAGCCCCACAGGCGCCTCTGGAAACACCATATATTTT | CASSPTGASGNTIYF | TRBJ1-3 | TRBV5-1 | . | .
TGTGCCAGCAGCTTAGTGTTAAATGAGCAGTTCTTC | CASSLVLNEQFF | TRBJ2-1 | TRBV7-9 | . | .
TGTGCCAGCAGTGAAAGTCCGACAGGGGGCAAGCAGTTCTTC | CASSESPTGGKQFF | TRBJ2-1 | TRBV6-1 | TRBD1 | .
TGTGCCATTCGGGACTACAACTACGAAAGCGAGCAGTACTTC | CAIRDYNYESEQYF | TRBJ2-7 | TRBV10-3 | TRBD2 | .
TGTGCCAGCAGCTTAGGGACAGGTGTTAACTATGGCTACACCTTC | CASSLGTGVNYGYTF | TRBJ1-2 | TRBV11-2 | TRBD1 | .
TGTGCCAGCAGCTTGGGTAATCGGGAGAAGGAGACCCAGTACTTC | CASSLGNREKETQYF | TRBJ2-5 | TRBV11-2 | . | few